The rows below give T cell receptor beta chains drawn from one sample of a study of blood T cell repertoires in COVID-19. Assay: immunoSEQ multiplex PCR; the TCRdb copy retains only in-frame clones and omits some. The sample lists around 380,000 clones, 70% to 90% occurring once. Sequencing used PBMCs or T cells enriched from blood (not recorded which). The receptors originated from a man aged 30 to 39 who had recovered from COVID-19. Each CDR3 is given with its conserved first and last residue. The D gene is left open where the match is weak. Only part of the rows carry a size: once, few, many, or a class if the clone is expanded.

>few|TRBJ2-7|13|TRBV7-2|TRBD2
TGTGCCAGCAGCTTAGTACGGGGGGGCGAGCAGTACTTC
CASSLVRGGEQYF
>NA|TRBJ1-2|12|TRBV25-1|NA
TGTGCCAGCAGTGAAGGGGCCTATGGCTACACCTTC
CASSEGAYGYTF
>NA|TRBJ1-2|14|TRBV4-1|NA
TGCGCCAGCAGCCCCGGGCAGGGTCGCTATGGCTACACCTTC
CASSPGQGRYGYTF
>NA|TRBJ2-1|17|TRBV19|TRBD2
TGTGCCAGTAGTTCTAGGACTAGCGGGGCGATCAGCGATGAGCAGTTCTTC
CASSSRTSGAISDEQFF
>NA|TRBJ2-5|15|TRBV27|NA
TGTGCCAGCAGTTTTGAGGGCCGGGGAATGGGGACCCAGTACTTC
CASSFEGRGMGTQYF
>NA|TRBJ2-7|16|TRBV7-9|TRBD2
TGTGCCAGCAGCCGAACCTTAGCGGGGGGTCCCTACGAGCAGTACTTC
CASSRTLAGGPYEQYF
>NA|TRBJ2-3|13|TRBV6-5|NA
TGTGCCAGCAGTTGGAGATCCACAGATACGCAGTATTTT
CASSWRSTDTQYF
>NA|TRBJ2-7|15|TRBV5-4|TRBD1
TGTGCCAGCAGCTACCTGACAGGGGTTCCCTACGAGCAGTACTTC
CASSYLTGVPYEQYF
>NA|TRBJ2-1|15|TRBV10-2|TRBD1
TGCGCCAGCAGTGGGTTAGGGGGCTTCTACAATGAGCAGTTCTTC
CASSGLGGFYNEQFF
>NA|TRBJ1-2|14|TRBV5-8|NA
TGTGCCAGCAGCGCGCCACAGAACCCCTATGGCTACACCTTC
CASSAPQNPYGYTF
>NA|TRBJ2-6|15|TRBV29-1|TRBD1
TGCAGCGTTGACGACAGGGGGCGTGGGGCCAACGTCCTGACTTTC
CSVDDRGRGANVLTF
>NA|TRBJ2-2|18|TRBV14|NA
TGTGCCAGCAGCCCGAGGGGGTTATCAGGGCCGAACACCGGGGAGCTGTTTTTT
CASSPRGLSGPNTGELFF
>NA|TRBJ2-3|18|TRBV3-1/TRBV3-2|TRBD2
TGTGCCAGCAGCCAAGAAATAGCGGGGGGGCCCAGCACAGATACGCAGTATTTT
CASSQEIAGGPSTDTQYF
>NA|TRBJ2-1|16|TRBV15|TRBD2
TGTGCCACCAGCAGAGGCCTGGCGGGGGGGCGAGATGAGCAGTTCTTC
CATSRGLAGGRDEQFF
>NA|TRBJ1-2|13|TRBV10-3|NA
TGTGCCATCAGTGAGAGCGATAGCTATGGCTACACCTTC
CAISESDSYGYTF